This TCR beta chain originates from a study of breast tumors, draining lymph nodes, adjacent tissues. Study-level findings and limits: Luminal-like breast cancer showed significantly higher tumor–nontumor repertoire similarity than basal-like. Tumor TCR diversity was below lymph nodes but above nontumor tissue. Findings are consistent with lymph node origin and intratumoral expansion of most tumor T cells.

Samples came from axillary lymph nodes draining the breast cancer. The V end was cut by 2 bases, the J end by 6 bases, with 16 bases between. CDR1 and CDR2 from the germline V gene are GTSNPN and SVGIG (reference sequence). The CDR3 spans 14 residues. This clonotype was seen ten or more times. Its antigen remains unknown. MiXCR, applied by TCRdb to the multiplex PCR reads, yields one record per CDR3 protein. In the table there are about 130,000 distinct CDR3 sequences, 20% to 25% of which are singletons. The clonotype was recovered from a female donor with breast cancer. Some clones in this sample may be carry-over from other donors' samples. The V call is TRBV30, the J call TRBJ1-2; D perhaps matches TRBD1 (6 bases). Input material: axillary lymph node tissue. The CDR3 sequence: CAWSWGAGEDGYTF. DNA for the CDR3: TGTGCCTGGAGTTGGGGGGCAGGGGAGGATGGCTACACCTTC.